This T cell receptor beta chain was identified during a study of T cell responses to AZD1222 COVID-19 vaccine. The germline V and J ends were trimmed by 6 bases and 2 bases, with 14 bases remaining between them. The germline V gene encodes CDR1 SGHNT and CDR2 YYREEE (reference sequence). The CDR3 contains 14 residues. The data were produced by immunoSEQ multiplex PCR, yet TCRdb's version contains in-frame clones alone and is incomplete. The table records 150,000 or so clones, 90% of them present only once. For this clone: Its antigen remains unidentified.

Study-wide findings and caveats: Just a handful of people given AZD1222 tested seropositive at baseline. Spike-specific TCR breadth and depth both grew after two AZD1222 doses.

The TCR sequence derives from an adult in good health. The V and J genes are TRBV5-4 and TRBJ1-1, with D tentatively TRBD1 (5 bases). This specimen was peripheral blood, taken on day 0 of AZD1222 vaccination. The CDR3 DNA sequence: TGTGCCAGCACCCGCGTCGACAGAAACACTGAAGCTTTCTTT. Translated: CASTRVDRNTEAFF.